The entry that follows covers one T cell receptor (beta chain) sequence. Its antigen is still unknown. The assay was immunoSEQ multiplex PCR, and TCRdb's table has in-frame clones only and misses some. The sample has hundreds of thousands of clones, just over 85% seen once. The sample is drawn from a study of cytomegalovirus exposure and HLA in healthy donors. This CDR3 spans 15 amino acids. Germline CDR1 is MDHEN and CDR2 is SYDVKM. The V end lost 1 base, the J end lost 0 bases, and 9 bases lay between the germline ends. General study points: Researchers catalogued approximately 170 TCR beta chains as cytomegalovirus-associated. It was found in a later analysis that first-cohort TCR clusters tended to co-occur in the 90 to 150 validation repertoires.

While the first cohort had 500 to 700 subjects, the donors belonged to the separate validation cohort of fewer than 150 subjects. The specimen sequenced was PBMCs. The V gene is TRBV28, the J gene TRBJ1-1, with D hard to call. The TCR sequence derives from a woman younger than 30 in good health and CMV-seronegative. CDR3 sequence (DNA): TGTGCCAGCAGTTTATTGACTGTCATGAACACTGAAGCTTTCTTT. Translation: CASSLLTVMNTEAFF.